These 29 T cell receptor beta chains were sequenced from one sample in a study of T cells after yellow fever vaccination. TCRdb re-called the 5' RACE reads through MiXCR, storing one row per CDR3 protein. The table has approximately 32,000 distinct CDR3 sequences, over 9.5% seen once. Material: PBMCs, either bulk or a sorted T-cell subset (CD4+, CD8+, memory, or dextramer-sorted; not recorded which), obtained approximately 15 days after the first yellow fever vaccination. The receptor source for this set is a man younger than 35 who received the YFV17D yellow fever vaccine.

The chain joins TRBV7-2 to TRBJ1-2, with TRBD1 matching over 11 bases. The germline V gene encodes CDR1 SGHTA and CDR2 FQGNSA. There are 14 residues in the CDR3. V dropped 6 bases and J dropped 8; count of bases not matched to a gene: 8. The CDR3 protein is CASSPGTGGRGYTF. For the CDR3, the DNA is TGTGCCAGCAGTCCGGGGACAGGGGGACGAGGCTACACCTTC.

This clonotype came up many times. The chain is built from TRBV18 and TRBJ2-2, with D unresolved. Germline loops: CDR1 KGHSH, CDR2 LQKENI. This CDR3 has 16 amino acids. Trimming removed 3 bases from V and 3 bases from J, with 14 bases in between. The DNA for the CDR3 is TGTGCCAGCTCACCGTTCACGGCCGGAGACACCGGGGAGCTGTTTTTT. This codes for CASSPFTAGDTGELFF.

This clonotype was recorded at least ten times. The chain couples TRBV7-9 to TRBJ1-4, with D perhaps TRBD1 (6 bases). Germline CDR1 SEHNR, CDR2 FQNEAQ (reference sequence). The CDR3 runs to 14 residues. With 10 bases removed from V and 4 bases from J, the gap between germline ends came to 16 bases. The CDR3 nucleotides read TGTGCCACCCAGAGGGGGACCCATAATGAAAAACTGTTTTTT. Translation: CATQRGTHNEKLFF.

This clonotype was counted ten times or more. This chain joins TRBV12-3 or TRBV12-4 and TRBJ2-3; 8 bases are shared with TRBD2. Trimming at V came to 4 bases and at J to 9 bases, leaving 6 bases not matched to a gene. This CDR3 has 13 amino acids. CDR3 loop: CASSSPIAGTQYF. The CDR3 nucleotides are TGTGCCAGCAGTTCACCTATAGCGGGGACGCAGTATTTT.

At least ten counts were recorded for this clonotype. This sequence joins TRBV19 and TRBJ1-2; D is unclear. The germline V gene encodes CDR1 LNHDA and CDR2 SQIVND (reference sequence). Trimming shortened V by 6 bases and J by 4 bases, and 12 bases separated the two germline ends. The CDR3 contains 13 residues. In nucleotides, the CDR3 is TGTGCCAGTAGCACCCCACAGATCTATGGCTACACCTTC. It translates to CASSTPQIYGYTF.

This rearrangement joins TRBV5-5 to TRBJ1-5; tentative D call: TRBD1 (6 bases). Germline assignment: CDR1 SGHKS and CDR2 YYEKEE (reference sequence). The V end was cut by 4 bases, the J end by 9 bases, with 17 bases between. The CDR3 has 14 amino acids. The CDR3 nucleotides read TGTGCCAGCAGCCCCGGGACACTCTGCTGGCCCCAGCATTTT. It encodes CASSPGTLCWPQHF.

This clonotype has ten or more counts. This chain connects TRBV7-2 to TRBJ2-3, with D perhaps TRBD2 (7 bases). The CDR3 has 17 amino acids. Germline CDR1 is SGHTA and CDR2 is FQGNSA. V lost 3 bases to trimming and J lost 2 bases, with 18 bases between them. The CDR3 loop is CASSFIGGARFTDTQYF. The CDR3 nucleotides are TGTGCCAGCAGCTTTATAGGGGGGGCGAGATTCACAGATACGCAGTATTTT.

In its sample, this clonotype was seen many times. This chain joins TRBV20-1 and TRBJ1-5, with a tentative D call TRBD1 (6 bases). The CDR3 is made up of 12 amino acids. CDR1 and CDR2 from the germline V gene are DFQATT and SNEGSKA (reference sequence). CDR3 sequence reads: CSTGHYNQPQHF. CDR3 in DNA: TGCAGCACAGGGCACTACAATCAGCCCCAGCATTTT.

This clonotype came up many times. J is TRBJ2-2 and V is TRBV7-2; D might be TRBD1 (5 bases). The CDR3 spans 13 residues. Trimming took 6 bases from V and 4 from J, leaving 9 bases between them. Germline V gene sequence: CDR1 SGHTA, CDR2 FQGNSA. The CDR3 region is CASRFTGTGELFF. The DNA for the CDR3 is TGTGCCAGCAGATTTACAGGCACCGGGGAGCTGTTTTTT.

This clonotype is classed as medium-sized. J is TRBJ2-3 and V is TRBV7-2, with a tentative D call TRBD1 (6 bases). The germline gives CDR1 SGHTA, CDR2 FQGNSA. CDR3 length: 14 residues. Trimming left V 7 bases short and J 6 bases short, with 17 bases between. This chain's CDR3 is CASKVMGAEDTQYF. The CDR3, as DNA: TGTGCCAGCAAAGTTATGGGGGCGGAGGATACGCAGTATTTT.

This clonotype showed up many times. The V and J genes are TRBV7-8 and TRBJ2-3, with D unclear. Trimming stripped 1 base from V and 1 base from J, with 6 bases between. Per germline, CDR1 SGHVS and CDR2 FQNEAQ. The CDR3 runs to 14 residues. CDR3 DNA sequence: TGTGCCAGCAGCTTAGTCATAGGCACAGATACGCAGTATTTT. It is translated as CASSLVIGTDTQYF.

Concerning this clonotype: This sequence may be a read error, since a much larger clone differs from it by one base. The V call is TRBV7-9, the J call TRBJ1-1; D call uncertain. Germline V gene sequence: CDR1 SEHNR, CDR2 FQNEAQ (reference sequence). The CDR3 has 13 residues. The V and J ends lost 5 bases and 5 bases respectively, with 12 bases between them. The CDR3: CASSAGGGTEAFF. CDR3 DNA sequence: TGTGCCAGCAGCGCGGGCGGAGGGACTGAAGCTTTCTTT.

This clonotype has a count of ten or more. J is TRBJ2-2 and V is TRBV7-2; 7 bases align to TRBD1. Germline values: CDR1 SGHTA, CDR2 FQGNSA. The CDR3 is 15 amino acids. The V segment lost 6 bases and the J segment 4 bases; nucleotides outside the gene matches: 8. The DNA for the CDR3 is TGTGCCAGCAGGGAACAGGGGACGGGCACCGGGGAGCTGTTTTTT. Protein sequence: CASREQGTGTGELFF.

This clonotype appeared many times. This chain joins TRBV9 and TRBJ1-2; TRBD1 matches at 10 bases. This CDR3 is 14 amino acids long. Germline CDR1 is SGDLS and CDR2 is YYNGEE. The V gene end was trimmed by 3 bases and the J gene end by 4 bases; junction bases not matched to a gene: 3. CDR3 in amino acids: CASSGGTGAYGYTF. As DNA, the CDR3 is TGTGCCAGCAGCGGCGGGACAGGGGCCTATGGCTACACCTTC.

In its sample, this clonotype was seen a few times. V and J are TRBV7-3 and TRBJ2-1, with 8 positions matching TRBD2. Losses at the gene ends were 6 bases for V and 2 bases for J; bases not matched to a gene: 15. CDR3 length equals 18 residues. CDR1 is SGHTA, CDR2 FQGTGA, per germline. The CDR3 coding sequence is TGTGCCAGCAGTACTCGAGGGAGCGCGGGGGGTACCTACAATGAGCAGTTCTTC. As protein: CASSTRGSAGGTYNEQFF.

This clonotype was detected ten times or more. The chain employs TRBV21-1 and TRBJ2-2; the table assigns TRBD1, which was not confirmed against the DNA. TRBV21-1 is a known pseudogene. This CDR3 is 16 amino acids long. CDR3 region: CASSKADRGFTGELFF. The CDR3 nucleotides read TGTGCCAGCAGCAAAGCGGACAGGGGGTTTACCGGGGAGCTGTTTTTT.

This clonotype was observed at least ten times. The chain links TRBV6-4 to TRBJ2-4; tentatively, D is TRBD1 or TRBD2 (5 bases each). Germline CDR1 reads MRHNA; CDR2 reads SNTAGT. V lost 2 bases, J lost 9 bases, and 14 bases lay in between. This CDR3 comprises 14 residues. CDR3 in DNA: TGTGCCAGCAGTGACGGGGGAGATGGTAGCATTCAGTACTTC. Translated, it gives CASSDGGDGSIQYF.

This clonotype was observed a handful of times. This chain uses TRBV5-4 with TRBJ2-1; a possible D gene is TRBD2 (5 bases). V was clipped by 4 bases and J by 4 bases, with 15 bases between them. The CDR3 is 15 amino acids. Germline V gene lookup returns CDR1 SGHNT and CDR2 YYREEE (reference sequence). CDR3 sequence (DNA): TGTGCCAGCAGCGCCGACTTGGGAGATTACAATGAGCAGTTCTTC. Its translation is CASSADLGDYNEQFF.

On this clonotype itself: This may stem from a read error, because a much larger clone lies one nucleotide away. V usage is TRBV20-1 and J usage is TRBJ2-5; 7 bases fit TRBD1. CDR3 length: 12 amino acids. Germline lookup yields CDR1 DFQATT and CDR2 SNEGSKA (reference sequence). CDR3 loop: CSARYRGETQYF. The CDR3 DNA sequence: TGCAGCGCAAGGTACAGGGGAGAGACCCAGTACTTC.

The rearrangement uses TRBV5-1 and TRBJ2-3, with TRBD2 matching 9 bases. CDR1 is SGHRS and CDR2 is YFSETQ in the germline V gene. The CDR3 length is 16 residues. J was trimmed by 6 bases and V by 0 bases; bases with no gene match: 8. DNA for the CDR3: TGCGCCAGCAGCTTGGGTAGCGGGGGATCCTTGGATACGCAGTATTTT. It translates to CASSLGSGGSLDTQYF. Full variable domain (rest looked up from reference TRBV5-1 and TRBJ2-3): KAGVTQTPRYLIKTRGQQVTLSCSPISGHRSVSWYQQTPGQGLQFLFEYFSETQRNKGNFPGRFSGRQFSNSRSEMNVSTLELGDSALYLCASSLGSGGSLDTQYFGPGTRLTVL.

This clonotype was detected many times. The chain employs TRBV9 and TRBJ2-7; D is perhaps TRBD1 (6 bases). This CDR3 is built from 15 residues. V was trimmed by 0 bases and J by 3 bases, leaving 13 bases between them. CDR1 is SGDLS and CDR2 is YYNGEE in the germline V gene. The CDR3 region has the DNA TGTGCCAGCAGCGTAGGAGGAACAGGGTACTACGAGCAGTACTTC. It translates to CASSVGGTGYYEQYF.

This clonotype was picked up many times. J is TRBJ1-1 and V is TRBV20-1, with TRBD1 identical over 8 bases. V lost 1 base, J lost 6 bases, and 1 base stayed unmatched. CDR3 length equals 12 residues. The germline V gene encodes CDR1 DFQATT and CDR2 SNEGSKA (reference sequence). CDR3 sequence: CSARGTGPEAFF. The CDR3 DNA sequence: TGCAGTGCTAGAGGGACAGGGCCTGAAGCTTTCTTT.

Ten or more counts support this clonotype. The chain employs TRBV4-3 and TRBJ2-3; 9 positions agree with TRBD1. The germline gives CDR1 LGHNA, CDR2 YSLEER. The CDR3 covers 16 residues. With 1 base clipped from V and 0 bases from J, the junction kept 2 bases outside the gene matches. The CDR3 loop reads CASSQGDRASTDTQYF. Written as DNA, the CDR3 is TGCGCCAGCAGCCAAGGGGACAGGGCAAGCACAGATACGCAGTATTTT.

This clonotype occurred many times. This chain joins TRBV4-3 and TRBJ1-1; D possibly corresponds to TRBD1 (6 bases). The germline CDR1 and CDR2 sequences are LGHNA and YSLEER. CDR3 size: 15 residues. V was clipped by 0 bases and J by 4 bases, with 12 bases between them. CDR3 nucleotide sequence: TGCGCCAGCAGCCAAGAGGCAGGGGTTATCACTGAAGCTTTCTTT. The encoded protein is CASSQEAGVITEAFF.

This clonotype was seen many times. The V call is TRBV12-3 or TRBV12-4, the J call TRBJ1-4; the match to TRBD1 covers 7 bases. Trimming at V came to 9 bases and at J to 8 bases, leaving 6 bases not matched to a gene. The CDR3 runs 12 residues. CDR3 bases: TGTGCCAGAGACAGGGAAGGGGAAAAACTGTTTTTT. Amino acids: CARDREGEKLFF.

This chain joins TRBV28 and TRBJ2-6; no reliable D call. CDR1 MDHEN and CDR2 SYDVKM come from the germline V gene. The V end lost 4 bases, the J end lost 0 bases, and 7 bases lay between the germline ends. The CDR3 runs 15 residues. Here the CDR3 DNA reads TGTGCCAGCAGTTCCTCGGGCTCTGGGGCCAACGTCCTGACTTTC. Protein sequence: CASSSSGSGANVLTF. The whole variable domain, filled in from reference TRBV28 and TRBJ2-6, reads DVKVTQSSRYLVKRTGEKVFLECVQDMDHENMFWYRQDPGLGLRLIYFSYDVKMKEKGDIPEGYSVSREKKERFSLILESASTNQTSMYLCASSSSGSGANVLTFGAGSRLTVL.

The table lists this clonotype with many counts. The CDR3 DNA reads TGCAGTGCTGGTAGAACAGATACGCAGTATTTT. This translates into CSAGRTDTQYF. J is TRBJ2-3 and V is TRBV20-1; D gene unclear. CDR3 size: 11 residues. The V end was cut by 5 bases, the J end by 3 bases, with 6 bases between. Germline lookup yields CDR1 DFQATT and CDR2 SNEGSKA (reference sequence).

The rearrangement uses TRBV5-4 and TRBJ1-1; 8 bases fit TRBD1. CDR3 length equals 14 residues. Trimming took 2 bases from V and 0 from J; bases not matched to a gene: 0. Per the germline V gene, CDR1 is SGHNT and CDR2 is YYREEE (reference sequence). CDR3 in DNA: TGTGCCAGCAGCTTACAGGGGGTGAACACTGAAGCTTTCTTT. Translating gives CASSLQGVNTEAFF.

About this clonotype: A much larger clone differs by one base, so this may be a read error. The V call is TRBV12-3 or TRBV12-4, the J call TRBJ2-2; no definite D call. The CDR3 consists of 13 residues. Trimming shortened V by 8 bases and J by 0 bases, and 7 bases separated the two germline ends. The CDR3 region has the DNA TGTGCCAGCTGGCAAGCGAACACCGGGGAGCTGTTTTTT. Translating gives CASWQANTGELFF.